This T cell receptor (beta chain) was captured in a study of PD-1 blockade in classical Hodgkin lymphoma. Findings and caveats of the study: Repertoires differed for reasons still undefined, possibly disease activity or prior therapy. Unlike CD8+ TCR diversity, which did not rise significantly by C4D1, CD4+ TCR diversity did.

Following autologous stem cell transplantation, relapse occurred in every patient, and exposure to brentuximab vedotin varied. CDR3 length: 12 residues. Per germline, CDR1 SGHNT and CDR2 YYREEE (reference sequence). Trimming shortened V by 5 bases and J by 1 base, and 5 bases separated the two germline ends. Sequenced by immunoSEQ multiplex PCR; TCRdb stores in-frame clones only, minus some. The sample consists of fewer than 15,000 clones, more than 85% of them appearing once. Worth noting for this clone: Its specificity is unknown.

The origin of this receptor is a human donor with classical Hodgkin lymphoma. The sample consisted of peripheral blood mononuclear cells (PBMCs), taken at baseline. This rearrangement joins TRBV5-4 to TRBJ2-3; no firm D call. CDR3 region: CASSHGTDTQYF. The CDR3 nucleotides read TGTGCCAGCAGTCATGGCACAGATACGCAGTATTTT.